The clone carrying this T cell receptor beta chain was recorded once. This entry comes from a study of blood T cell repertoires in COVID-19. Between the trimmed V and J ends, which lost 2 bases and 5 bases, there was a span of 10 bases. This CDR3 spans 13 amino acids. Germline V lookup: CDR1 SGHTA, CDR2 FQGTGA. The protocol was immunoSEQ multiplex PCR, while the TCRdb copy is restricted to in-frame clones and leaves out a portion. This repertoire shows about 190,000 clones, 78% found once; its top ten account for 2.8%. The TCR was taken from an elderly woman with active or convalescent COVID-19. The chain joins TRBV7-3 to TRBJ2-7, with D possibly TRBD1 on 5 matching bases. Sequencing was carried out using peripheral blood. In DNA, the CDR3 is TGTGCCAGCAGCTTAGGGCAGGGCCACGAGCAGTACTTC. This translates into CASSLGQGHEQYF.